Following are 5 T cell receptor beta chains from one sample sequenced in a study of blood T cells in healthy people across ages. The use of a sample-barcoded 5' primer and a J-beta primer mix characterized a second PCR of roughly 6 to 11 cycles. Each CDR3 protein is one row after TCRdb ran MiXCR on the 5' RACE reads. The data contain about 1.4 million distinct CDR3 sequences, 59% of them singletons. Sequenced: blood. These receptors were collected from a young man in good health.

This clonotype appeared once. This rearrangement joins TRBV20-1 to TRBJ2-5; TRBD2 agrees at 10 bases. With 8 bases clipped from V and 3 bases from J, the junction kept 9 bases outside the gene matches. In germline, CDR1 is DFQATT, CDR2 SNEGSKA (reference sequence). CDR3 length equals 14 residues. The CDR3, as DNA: TGCAGTTTACCGGGGACTAGCGAAAAAGAGACCCAGTACTTC. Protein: CSLPGTSEKETQYF.

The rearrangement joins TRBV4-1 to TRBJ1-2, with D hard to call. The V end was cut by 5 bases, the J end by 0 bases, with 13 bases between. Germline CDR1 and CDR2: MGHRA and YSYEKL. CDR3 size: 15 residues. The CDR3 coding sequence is TGCGCCAGCAGCTCAGCGCCGGGTGCTAACTATGGCTACACCTTC. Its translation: CASSSAPGANYGYTF.

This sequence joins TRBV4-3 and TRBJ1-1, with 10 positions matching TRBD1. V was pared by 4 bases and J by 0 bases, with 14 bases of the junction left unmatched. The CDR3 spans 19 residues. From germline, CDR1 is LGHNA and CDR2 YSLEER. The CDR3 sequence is CASSLTGTGVDRMNTEAFF. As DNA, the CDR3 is TGCGCCAGCAGCCTTACCGGGACAGGGGTCGATCGGATGAACACTGAAGCTTTCTTT.

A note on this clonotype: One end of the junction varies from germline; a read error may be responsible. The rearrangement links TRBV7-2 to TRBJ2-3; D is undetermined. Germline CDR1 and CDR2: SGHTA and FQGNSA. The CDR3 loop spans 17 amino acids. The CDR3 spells CACSLVGPSGGTDTQYF. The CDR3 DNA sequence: TGTGCCTGCAGCTTAGTCGGGCCCTCTGGTGGCACAGATACGCAGTATTTT.

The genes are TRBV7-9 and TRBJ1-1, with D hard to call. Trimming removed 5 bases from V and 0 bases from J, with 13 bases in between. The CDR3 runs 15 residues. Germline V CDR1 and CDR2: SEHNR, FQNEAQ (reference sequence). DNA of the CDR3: TGTGCCAGCAGCCACAGACGTAATATGAACACTGAAGCTTTCTTT. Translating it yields CASSHRRNMNTEAFF.